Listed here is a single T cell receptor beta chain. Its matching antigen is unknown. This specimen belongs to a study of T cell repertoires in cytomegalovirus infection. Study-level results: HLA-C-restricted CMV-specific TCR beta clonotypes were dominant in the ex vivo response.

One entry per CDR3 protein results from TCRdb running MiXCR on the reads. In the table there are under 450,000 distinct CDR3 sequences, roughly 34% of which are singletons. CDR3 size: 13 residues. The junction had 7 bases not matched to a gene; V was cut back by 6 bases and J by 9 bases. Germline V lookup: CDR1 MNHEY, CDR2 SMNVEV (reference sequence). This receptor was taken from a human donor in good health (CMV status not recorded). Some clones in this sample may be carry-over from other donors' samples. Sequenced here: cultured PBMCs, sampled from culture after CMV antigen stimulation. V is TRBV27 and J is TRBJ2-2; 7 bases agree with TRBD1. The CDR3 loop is CASRSRQGRELFF. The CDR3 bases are TGTGCCAGCAGGAGCCGACAGGGCCGGGAGCTGTTTTTT.